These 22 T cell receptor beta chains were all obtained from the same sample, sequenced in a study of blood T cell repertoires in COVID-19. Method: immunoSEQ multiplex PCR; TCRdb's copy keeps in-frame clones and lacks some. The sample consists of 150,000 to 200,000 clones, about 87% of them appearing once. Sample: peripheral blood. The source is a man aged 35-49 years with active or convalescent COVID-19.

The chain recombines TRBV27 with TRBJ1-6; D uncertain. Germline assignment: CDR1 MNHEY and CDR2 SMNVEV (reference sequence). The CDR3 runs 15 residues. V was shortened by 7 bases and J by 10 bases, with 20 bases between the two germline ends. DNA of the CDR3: TGTGCCAGCAATCCTGACCGGAGCTTACGGTCACCCCTCCACTTT. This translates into CASNPDRSLRSPLHF.

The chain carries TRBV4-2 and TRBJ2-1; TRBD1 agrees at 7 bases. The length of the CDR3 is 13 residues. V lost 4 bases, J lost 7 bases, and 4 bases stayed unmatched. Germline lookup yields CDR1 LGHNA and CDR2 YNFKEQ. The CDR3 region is CASSLNRGNEQFF. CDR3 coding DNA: TGTGCCAGCAGCCTAAACAGGGGTAATGAGCAGTTCTTC.

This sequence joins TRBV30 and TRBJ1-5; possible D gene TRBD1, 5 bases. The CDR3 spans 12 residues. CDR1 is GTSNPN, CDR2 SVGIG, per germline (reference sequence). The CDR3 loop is CGGVVGNQPQHF. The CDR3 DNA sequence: TGTGGGGGGGTAGTTGGGAATCAGCCCCAGCATTTT.

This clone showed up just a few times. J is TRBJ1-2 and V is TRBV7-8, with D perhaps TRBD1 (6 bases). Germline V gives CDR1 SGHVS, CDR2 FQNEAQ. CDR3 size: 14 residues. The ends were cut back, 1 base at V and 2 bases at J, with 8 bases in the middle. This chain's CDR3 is CASSLERGNYGYTF. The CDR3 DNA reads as TGTGCCAGCAGCTTAGAAAGGGGGAACTATGGCTACACCTTC.

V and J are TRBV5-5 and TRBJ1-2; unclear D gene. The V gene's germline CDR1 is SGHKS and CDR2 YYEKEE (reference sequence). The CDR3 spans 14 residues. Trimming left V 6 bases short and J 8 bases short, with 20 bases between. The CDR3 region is CASTRGERADGYTF. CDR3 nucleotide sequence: TGTGCCAGCACCCGCGGGGAAAGGGCTGACGGCTACACCTTC.

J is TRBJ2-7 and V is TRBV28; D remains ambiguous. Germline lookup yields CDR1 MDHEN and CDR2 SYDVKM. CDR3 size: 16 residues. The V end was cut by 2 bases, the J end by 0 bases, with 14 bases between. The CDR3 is CASSLRWAKHSYEQYF. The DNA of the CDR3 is TGTGCCAGCAGTTTAAGGTGGGCGAAGCACTCCTACGAGCAGTACTTC.

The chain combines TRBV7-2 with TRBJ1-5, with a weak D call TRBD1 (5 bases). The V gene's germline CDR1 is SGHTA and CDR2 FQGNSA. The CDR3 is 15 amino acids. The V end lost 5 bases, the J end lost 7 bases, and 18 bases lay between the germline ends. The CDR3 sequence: CASSPFWGREQPQHF. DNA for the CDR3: TGTGCCAGCAGCCCTTTTTGGGGGAGGGAGCAGCCCCAGCATTTT.

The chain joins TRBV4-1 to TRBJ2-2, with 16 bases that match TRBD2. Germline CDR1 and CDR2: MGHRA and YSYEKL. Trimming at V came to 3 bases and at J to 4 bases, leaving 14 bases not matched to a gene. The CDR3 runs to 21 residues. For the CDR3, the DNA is TGCGCCAGCAGCCAGAGGGGACTGGGACTAGCGGGGGGGCCTGGCACCGGGGAGCTGTTTTTT. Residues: CASSQRGLGLAGGPGTGELFF.

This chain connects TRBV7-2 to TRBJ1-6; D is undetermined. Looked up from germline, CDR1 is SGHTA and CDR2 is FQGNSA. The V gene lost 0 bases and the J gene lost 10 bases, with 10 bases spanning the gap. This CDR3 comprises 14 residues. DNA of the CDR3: TGTGCCAGCAGCTTAGCGAGTTTTAACTCACCCCTCCACTTT. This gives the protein CASSLASFNSPLHF.

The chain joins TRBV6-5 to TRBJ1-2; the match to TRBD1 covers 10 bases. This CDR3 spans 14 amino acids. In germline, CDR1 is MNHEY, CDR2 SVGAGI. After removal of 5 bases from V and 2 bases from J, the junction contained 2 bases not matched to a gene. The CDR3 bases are TGTGCCAGCAGTCGGACAGGGGGGAACTATGGCTACACCTTC. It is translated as CASSRTGGNYGYTF.

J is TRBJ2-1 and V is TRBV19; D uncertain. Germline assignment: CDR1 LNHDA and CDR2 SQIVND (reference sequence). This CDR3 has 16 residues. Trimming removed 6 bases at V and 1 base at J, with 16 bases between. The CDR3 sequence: CASSPYRLESYNEQFF. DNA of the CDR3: TGTGCCAGTAGCCCTTATCGGCTAGAATCCTACAATGAGCAGTTCTTC.

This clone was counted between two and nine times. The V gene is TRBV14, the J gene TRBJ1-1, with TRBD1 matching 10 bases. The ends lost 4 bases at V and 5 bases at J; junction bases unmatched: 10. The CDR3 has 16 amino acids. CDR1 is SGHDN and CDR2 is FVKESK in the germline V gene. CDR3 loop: CASSLRDRGDGTEAFF. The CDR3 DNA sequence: TGTGCCAGCAGCCTCCGGGACAGGGGTGATGGAACTGAAGCTTTCTTT. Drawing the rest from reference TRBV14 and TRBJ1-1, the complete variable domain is EAGVTQFPSHSVIEKGQTVTLRCDPISGHDNLYWYRRVMGKEIKFLLHFVKESKQDESGMPNNRFLAERTGGTYSTLKVQPAELEDSGVYFCASSLRDRGDGTEAFFGQGTRLTVV.

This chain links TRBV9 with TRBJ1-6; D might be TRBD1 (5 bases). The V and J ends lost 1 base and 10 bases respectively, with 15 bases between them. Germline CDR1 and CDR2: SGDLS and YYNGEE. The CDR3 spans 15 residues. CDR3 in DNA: TGTGCCAGCAGCGTATCAGGGATTGTCAGCTCACCCCTCCACTTT. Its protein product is CASSVSGIVSSPLHF.

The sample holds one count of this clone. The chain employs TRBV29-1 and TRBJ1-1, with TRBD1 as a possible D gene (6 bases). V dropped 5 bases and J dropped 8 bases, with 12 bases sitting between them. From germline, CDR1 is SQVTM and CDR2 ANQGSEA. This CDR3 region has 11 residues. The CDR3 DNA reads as TGCAGCGTTTTAGGGACAAGAGAAGCTTTCTTT. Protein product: CSVLGTREAFF.

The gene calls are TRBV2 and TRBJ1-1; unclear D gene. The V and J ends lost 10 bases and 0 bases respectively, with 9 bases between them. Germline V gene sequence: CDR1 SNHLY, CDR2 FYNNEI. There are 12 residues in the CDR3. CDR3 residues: CAIGLVNTEAFF. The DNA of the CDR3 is TGTGCCATAGGACTTGTGAACACTGAAGCTTTCTTT.

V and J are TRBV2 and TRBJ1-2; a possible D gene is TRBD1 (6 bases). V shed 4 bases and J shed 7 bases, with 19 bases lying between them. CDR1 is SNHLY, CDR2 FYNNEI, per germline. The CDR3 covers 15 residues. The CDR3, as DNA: TGTGCCAGCAGTGTCTCCCTAGGGGGGGAGGGTGGCTACACCTTC. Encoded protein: CASSVSLGGEGGYTF.

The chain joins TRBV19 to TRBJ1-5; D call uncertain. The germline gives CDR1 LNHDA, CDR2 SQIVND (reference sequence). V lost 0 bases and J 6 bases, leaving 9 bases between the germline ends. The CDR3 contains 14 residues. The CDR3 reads CASSIEPGVQPQHF. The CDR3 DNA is TGTGCCAGTAGTATAGAACCGGGAGTTCAGCCCCAGCATTTT.

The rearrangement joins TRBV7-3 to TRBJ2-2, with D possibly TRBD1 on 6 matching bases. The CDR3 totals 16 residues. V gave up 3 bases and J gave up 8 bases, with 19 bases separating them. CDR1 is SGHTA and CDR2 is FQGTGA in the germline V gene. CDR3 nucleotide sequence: TGTGCCAGCAGCTTCCAGAGACAGGCCGAGGGTGGGGAGCTGTTTTTT. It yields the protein CASSFQRQAEGGELFF.

The CDR3 spells CAISGSPLLDLAGGPEETQYF. The DNA for the CDR3 is TGTGCCATCAGTGGCTCTCCGCTCCTGGACCTAGCGGGGGGGCCCGAAGAGACCCAGTACTTC. The gene calls are TRBV10-3 and TRBJ2-5, with 12 bases fitting TRBD2. Germline trimming cut 4 bases from V and 3 bases from J; bases unmatched to any gene: 21. The CDR3 covers 21 residues. From germline, CDR1 is ENHRY and CDR2 SYGVKD.

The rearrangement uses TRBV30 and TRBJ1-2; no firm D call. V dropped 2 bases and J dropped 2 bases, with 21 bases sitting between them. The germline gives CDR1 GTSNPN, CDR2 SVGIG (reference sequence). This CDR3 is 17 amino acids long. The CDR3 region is CAWSLKRRERINYGYTF. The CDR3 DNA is TGTGCCTGGAGTTTAAAAAGGAGGGAAAGGATCAACTATGGCTACACCTTC.

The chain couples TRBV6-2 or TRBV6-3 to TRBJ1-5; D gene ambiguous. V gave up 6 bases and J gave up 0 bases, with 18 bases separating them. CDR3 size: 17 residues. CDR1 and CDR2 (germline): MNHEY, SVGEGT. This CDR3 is CASSSLGRQYSNQPQHF. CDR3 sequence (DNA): TGTGCCAGCAGCTCCCTCGGCAGACAATATAGCAATCAGCCCCAGCATTTT.

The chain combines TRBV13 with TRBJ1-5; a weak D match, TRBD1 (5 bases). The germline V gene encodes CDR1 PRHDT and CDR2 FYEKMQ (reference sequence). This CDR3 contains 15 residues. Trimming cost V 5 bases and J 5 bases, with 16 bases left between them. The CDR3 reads CASSPWTGDYQPQHF. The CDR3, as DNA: TGTGCCAGCAGCCCATGGACGGGGGATTATCAGCCCCAGCATTTT.